This T cell receptor (beta chain) stems from a study of graft-versus-host responses after intestinal transplantation. Study context: Recipients had transplants, and these were multivisceral, liver-intestinal, or isolated intestinal. Recipients were all induced with anti-thymocyte globulin, then given tacrolimus and steroids for around 3 years.

Plating combined some 200,000 CFSE-labeled responder cells with some 200,000 irradiated, violet-dye-labeled stimulator cells. TCRdb's copy holds only in-frame clones and misses some; the assay was immunoSEQ multiplex PCR. The table shows fewer than 15,000 clones, with around 33% occurring only once. The study, taken as a whole, reports: Early post-transplant HvG declines were associated with peak circulating GvH clone levels.

Germline V CDR1 and CDR2: SEHNR, FQNEAQ (reference sequence). Trimming removed 1 base at V and 7 bases at J, with 14 bases between. CDR3 size: 15 residues. This specimen consisted of alloreactive CD8+ T cells from a mixed lymphocyte reaction culture, obtained before intestinal transplant. Subset reported: CFSE-low proliferating T cells sorted from roughly six-day pre-transplant mixed lymphocyte reaction (GvH or HvG direction). The clonotype was recovered from a human patient who received an intestinal transplant. The chain is built from TRBV7-9 and TRBJ2-1; maybe TRBD2 (7 bases). CDR3 coding DNA: TGTGCCAGCAGCTTAGTAGGGGGGGCCAGGAATGAGCAGTTCTTC. Translation gives CASSLVGGARNEQFF.